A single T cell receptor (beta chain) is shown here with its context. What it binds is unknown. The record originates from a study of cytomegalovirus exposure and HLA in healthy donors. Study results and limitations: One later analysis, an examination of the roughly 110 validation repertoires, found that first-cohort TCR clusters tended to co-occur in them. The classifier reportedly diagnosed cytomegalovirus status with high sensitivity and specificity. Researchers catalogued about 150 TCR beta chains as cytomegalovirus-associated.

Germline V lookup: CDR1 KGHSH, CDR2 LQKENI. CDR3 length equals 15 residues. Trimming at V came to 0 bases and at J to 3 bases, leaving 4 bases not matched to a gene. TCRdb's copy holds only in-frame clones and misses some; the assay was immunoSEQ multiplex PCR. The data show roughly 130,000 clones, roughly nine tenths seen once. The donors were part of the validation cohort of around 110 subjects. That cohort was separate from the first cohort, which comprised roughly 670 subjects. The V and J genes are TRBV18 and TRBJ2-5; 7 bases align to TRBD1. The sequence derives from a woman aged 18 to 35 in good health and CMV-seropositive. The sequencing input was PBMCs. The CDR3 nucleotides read TGTGCCAGCTCACCACCCTTGACAGGGAAAGAGACCCAGTACTTC. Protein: CASSPPLTGKETQYF.